These 5 T cell receptor beta chains share one sample of origin, sequenced in a study of glioma-infiltrating T cells after dendritic cell vaccination. The time point: after dendritic cell vaccination, including at tumor progression/relapse. TCRdb's copy holds only in-frame clones and misses some; the assay was immunoSEQ multiplex PCR. This table holds 55,000 to 75,000 clones, roughly 83% found once. Here the sequenced sample was blood, taken after dendritic cell vaccination. Receptors were obtained from a human donor with glioblastoma.

The CDR3 DNA is TGTGCCAGCAGTTCGGGGGGACAGGGGGCGGGCGAGCAGTACTTC. Translated, it gives CASSSGGQGAGEQYF. This chain joins TRBV6-5 and TRBJ2-7; 12 bases are a match to TRBD1. The J segment lost 6 bases and the V segment lost 4 bases, leaving 7 bases of the junction unmatched. The CDR3 length is 15 residues. The germline gives CDR1 MNHEY, CDR2 SVGAGI.

The chain combines TRBV13 with TRBJ2-1; TRBD2 might be the D (5 bases). Trimming shortened V by 6 bases and J by 8 bases, and 8 bases separated the two germline ends. This CDR3 is 11 amino acids long. In germline, CDR1 is PRHDT, CDR2 FYEKMQ (reference sequence). Here the CDR3 DNA reads TGTGCCAGCAGTCGGGGAGATGAGCAGTTCTTC. Its translation is CASSRGDEQFF.

This sequence joins TRBV6-1 and TRBJ1-2; D is unclear. There are 20 residues in the CDR3. V shed 5 bases and J shed 1 base, with 29 bases lying between them. Germline CDR1 is MNHNS and CDR2 is SASEGT. The CDR3 loop is CASSQEPVMRGASLNYGYTF. CDR3 bases: TGTGCCAGCAGTCAAGAGCCAGTCATGAGAGGCGCTTCCCTTAACTATGGCTACACCTTC.

The chain links TRBV7-3 to TRBJ2-1; TRBD2 matches 12 bases. The CDR3 is 17 residues long. V lost 2 bases to trimming and J lost 10 bases; unmatched junction nucleotides: 12. The V gene's germline CDR1 is SGHTA and CDR2 FQGTGA. The CDR3 region is CASSLWVPSGGGGEQFF. CDR3 in DNA: TGTGCCAGCAGCTTATGGGTTCCTAGCGGGGGGGGCGGGGAGCAGTTCTTC.

Here the CDR3 DNA reads TGTGCCAGCAGCCAGGGTGGGGGGGGAGATAATTCACCCCTCCACTTT. Translation: CASSQGGGGDNSPLHF. This chain links TRBV6-6 with TRBJ1-6; possibly TRBD1 for D (5 bases). The ends were cut back, 6 bases at V and 5 bases at J, with 17 bases in the middle. Looked up from germline, CDR1 is MNHNY and CDR2 is SVGAGI (reference sequence). The CDR3 is 16 amino acids.